This T cell receptor beta chain was observed in a study of molecular identifiers for immune sequencing clone quantification. Findings and caveats of the study: In CMV-specific effectors, clones above 20 copies held over 98% of molecules; naive, under 1%. Highly expanded clone sizes could be underestimated by identical TCR molecules that share a barcode.

Germline assignment: CDR1 LNHNV and CDR2 YYDKDF (reference sequence). V dropped 0 bases and J dropped 2 bases, with 7 bases sitting between them. This CDR3 spans 14 amino acids. This clonotype has at least ten counts. Antigen unknown. Naive CD8 T cells, phenotype CD8+CD4-CCR7+CD45RA+, were sorted. Both previously described methods and listed TCR primers were employed to make bulk TCR libraries. TCRdb analysed the PCR reads with MiXCR anew, one entry per CDR3 protein. The top ten hold roughly 0.83% of the sample, which has some 650,000 distinct CDR3 sequences, about 20% seen once. The sequence derives from a human donor in good health. Some libraries in this study had Jurkat cell RNA spiked in. The chain uses TRBV15 and TRBJ1-1, with D unresolved. Sample: naive CD8+ T cells from blood, with Jurkat cell RNA spiked in. Subset denoted: FACS-sorted CD8+CD4-CCR7+CD45RA+ naive T cells. The CDR3 DNA reads as TGTGCCACCAGCAGAGAAGGGATAAACACTGAAGCTTTCTTT. As protein: CATSREGINTEAFF.